This T cell receptor beta chain was obtained from a study of CD8+ T cells in alopecia areata. V shed 2 bases, J shed 7 bases, and the junction held 8 bases outside the gene matches. CDR1 is MNHNY, CDR2 SVGAGI, per germline (reference sequence). CDR3 size: 14 residues. The treatment denotes: oral pan-JAK inhibitor, 5-10 mg twice daily. Sequencing templates came from extracted RNA that was reverse transcribed into cDNA. The method was immunoSEQ multiplex PCR; TCRdb's version includes in-frame clones alone and lacks a portion of them. The sample contains some 95,000 clones, 44% of which appear only once.

V gene TRBV6-6 combines with J gene TRBJ2-7, with 7 bases matching TRBD2. The source was CD8+ T cells sorted from blood, collected at week 24, from a patient treated with tofacitinib. This receptor was identified in a human donor with alopecia areata. CDR3 in amino acids: CASSYAGGSREQYF. CDR3 in DNA: TGTGCCAGCAGTTACGCCGGCGGGAGTAGGGAGCAGTACTTC.